This T cell receptor (beta chain) was observed in a study of T cell responses to AZD1222 COVID-19 vaccine. Study in general: Samples with a second dose at about 4 or about 12 weeks were pooled together.

Germline values: CDR1 MNHEY, CDR2 SMNVEV (reference sequence). Losses at the gene ends were 5 bases for V and 4 bases for J; bases not matched to a gene: 10. This CDR3 comprises 16 residues. Study results and limitations: Across the whole spike, CD4 TCRs peaked at regions 160-218 and 743-854. White British donors predominated, females outnumbered males, and clonal diversity was possibly underestimated.

TCRdb's copy holds only in-frame clones and misses some; the assay was immunoSEQ multiplex PCR. In the table there are around 170,000 clones, approximately 91% of which are singletons. Comments on this clone: The antigen is not known.

This sample comprised peripheral blood, obtained on day 0 of AZD1222 vaccination. The receptor was derived from an adult in good health. The V call is TRBV27, the J call TRBJ2-7; TRBD1 matches at 11 bases. The CDR3 loop reads CASSPGPGTGGYEQYF. The CDR3 DNA follows: TGTGCCAGCAGTCCCGGCCCTGGGACAGGGGGTTACGAGCAGTACTTC.